These 30 T cell receptor beta chains were sequenced from one sample in a study of shared clonotypes between healthy human individuals. Assay: immunoSEQ multiplex PCR; the TCRdb copy retains only in-frame clones and omits some. The sample consists of 2 million to 2.5 million clones, roughly 93% of them appearing once. Material for sequencing was naive CD4+ T cells from PBMCs. Subset denoted: CD45RA+ positively selected. Source of these receptors: a man aged 18 to 29 in good health. Some clones in this sample may be carry-over from other donors' samples.

The chain recombines TRBV7-2 with TRBJ1-2; D gene unclear. The CDR3 consists of 14 residues. Trimming left V 4 bases short and J 2 bases short, with 11 bases between. Germline V gene data show CDR1 as SGHTA and CDR2 as FQGNSA. CDR3 coding DNA: TGTGCCAGCAGCTCCGCCTCAGGCAACTATGGCTACACCTTC. It codes for CASSSASGNYGYTF.

The chain couples TRBV5-1 to TRBJ2-6; 7 nucleotides line up with TRBD1. The CDR3 has 17 residues. The ends lost 0 bases at V and 4 bases at J; junction bases unmatched: 7. Germline CDR1 and CDR2: SGHRS and YFSETQ. CDR3: CASSLGKGAEGANVLTF. CDR3 coding DNA: TGCGCCAGCAGCTTGGGAAAGGGGGCGGAAGGGGCCAACGTCCTGACTTTC.

J is TRBJ1-2 and V is TRBV7-3, with D tentatively TRBD1 (5 bases). This CDR3 comprises 15 residues. Germline values: CDR1 SGHTA, CDR2 FQGTGA. With 5 bases removed from V and 8 bases from J, the gap between germline ends came to 21 bases. Written as DNA, the CDR3 is TGTGCCAGCAGCCCCGGGGACTCCACAAGCCACGGCTACACCTTC. This gives the protein CASSPGDSTSHGYTF.

The chain is built from TRBV28 and TRBJ1-2; no clear D. This CDR3 has 13 residues. CDR1 is MDHEN, CDR2 SYDVKM, per germline. Between the trimmed V and J ends, which lost 8 bases and 4 bases, there was a span of 14 bases. CDR3 region: CASRTVWGYGYTF. CDR3 nucleotide sequence: TGTGCCAGCCGTACAGTCTGGGGCTATGGCTACACCTTC.

CDR3 amino acids: CASSQDQRTGSNEQYF. The CDR3 DNA follows: TGCGCCAGCAGCCAAGATCAACGGACAGGGAGCAACGAGCAGTACTTC. The chain has TRBV4-3 and TRBJ2-7; TRBD1 aligns across 8 bases. J was trimmed by 5 bases and V by 0 bases; bases with no gene match: 9. Germline-derived CDR1 and CDR2 are LGHNA and YSLEER. This CDR3 spans 16 amino acids.

The V and J genes are TRBV7-9 and TRBJ1-2; the match to TRBD1 covers 11 bases. This CDR3 has 16 amino acids. The V gene end was trimmed by 1 base and the J gene end by 6 bases; junction bases not matched to a gene: 7. In germline, CDR1 is SEHNR, CDR2 FQNEAQ (reference sequence). The CDR3 reads CASSLVPPDRGHGYTF. The CDR3 region has the DNA TGTGCCAGCAGCTTAGTACCCCCGGACAGGGGGCATGGCTACACCTTC.

V is TRBV28 and J is TRBJ2-1; D gene unclear. From germline, CDR1 is MDHEN and CDR2 SYDVKM. The CDR3 is made up of 13 amino acids. The CDR3 sequence is CTTRSSFIGEQFF. The CDR3 DNA reads TGTACCACCCGCAGCAGTTTTATTGGTGAGCAGTTCTTC.

The rearrangement links TRBV5-1 to TRBJ1-2; a possible D gene is TRBD1 (5 bases). Germline lookup yields CDR1 SGHRS and CDR2 YFSETQ. The CDR3 is made up of 12 amino acids. The V end lost 4 bases, the J end lost 13 bases, and 17 bases lay between the germline ends. The CDR3 reads CASSLNEQGGTF. CDR3 DNA sequence: TGCGCCAGCAGCCTAAACGAGCAGGGAGGCACCTTC.

V and J are TRBV28 and TRBJ1-5; 8 bases agree with TRBD1. The germline V gene encodes CDR1 MDHEN and CDR2 SYDVKM. V dropped 2 bases and J dropped 2; count of bases not matched to a gene: 29. CDR3 length: 24 amino acids. CDR3 residues: CASSLVQAGQGTKGGLLGNQPQHF. The CDR3 bases are TGTGCCAGCAGTTTAGTCCAGGCTGGACAGGGAACGAAGGGAGGGTTACTGGGCAATCAGCCCCAGCATTTT. The full variable domain, in which reference TRBV28 and TRBJ1-5 provide the parts outside the CDR3, is DVKVTQSSRYLVKRTGEKVFLECVQDMDHENMFWYRQDPGLGLRLIYFSYDVKMKEKGDIPEGYSVSREKKERFSLILESASTNQTSMYLCASSLVQAGQGTKGGLLGNQPQHFGDGTRLSIL.

The J gene is TRBJ2-2, the V gene TRBV18; D unresolved. Per the germline V gene, CDR1 is KGHSH and CDR2 is LQKENI. CDR3 length equals 15 residues. With 1 base removed from V and 2 bases from J, the gap between germline ends came to 8 bases. CDR3 loop: CASSPRNGNTGELFF. CDR3 sequence (DNA): TGTGCCAGCTCACCACGAAATGGCAACACCGGGGAGCTGTTTTTT.

This chain connects TRBV5-4 to TRBJ2-7; D possibly corresponds to TRBD2 (6 bases). Germline V gives CDR1 SGHNT, CDR2 YYREEE (reference sequence). Trimming removed 0 bases at V and 6 bases at J, with 22 bases between. The CDR3 runs to 17 residues. CDR3 region: CASSLGGKNPSLSEQYF. The CDR3 nucleotides read TGTGCCAGCAGCTTGGGCGGGAAGAATCCCTCCCTGTCCGAGCAGTACTTC.

The chain links TRBV4-2 to TRBJ2-3; 7 nucleotides align to TRBD2. Trimming cost V 3 bases and J 5 bases; bases outside gene matches: 5. Germline assignment: CDR1 LGHNA and CDR2 YNFKEQ. The CDR3 spans 14 residues. CDR3 amino acids: CASSQGERGDTQYF. CDR3 bases: TGTGCCAGCAGCCAGGGGGAGCGGGGAGATACGCAGTATTTT.

The rearrangement links TRBV5-1 to TRBJ2-6; 7 bases fit TRBD1. Germline V gene lookup returns CDR1 SGHRS and CDR2 YFSETQ. This CDR3 region has 16 residues. V lost 2 bases to trimming and J lost 4 bases; unmatched junction nucleotides: 6. The CDR3 nucleotides read TGCGCCAGCAGCTTCAGTCGGACAGGCGGGGCCAACGTCCTGACTTTC. Its protein is CASSFSRTGGANVLTF.

The J gene is TRBJ2-2, the V gene TRBV19; TRBD2 agrees at 10 bases. This CDR3 is 15 amino acids long. Germline V lookup: CDR1 LNHDA, CDR2 SQIVND (reference sequence). The V gene end was trimmed by 5 bases and the J gene end by 7 bases; junction bases not matched to a gene: 7. Here the CDR3 DNA reads TGTGCCAGTAGTCCCCTAGCGGGAGCGGACGGGGAGCTGTTTTTT. Residues: CASSPLAGADGELFF.

This sequence joins TRBV5-1 and TRBJ1-2; D is ambiguous. The CDR3 extends over 15 amino acids. V dropped 0 bases and J dropped 4 bases, with 13 bases sitting between them. From germline, CDR1 is SGHRS and CDR2 YFSETQ. Here the CDR3 reads CASSLGASSIYGYTF. The CDR3 DNA sequence: TGCGCCAGCAGCTTGGGTGCCAGCTCAATCTATGGCTACACCTTC.

This clone has only one observation. V gene TRBV11-1 combines with J gene TRBJ1-5, with TRBD1 as a possible D gene (5 bases). Germline lookup yields CDR1 SGHAT and CDR2 FQDESV (reference sequence). V lost 3 bases and J 6 bases, leaving 9 bases between the germline ends. The CDR3 spans 13 residues. CDR3 sequence reads: CASSLGGSQPQHF. CDR3 nucleotides: TGTGCCAGCAGCTTGGGGGGAAGTCAGCCCCAGCATTTT.

The chain recombines TRBV6-6 with TRBJ2-1; D remains ambiguous. The CDR3 consists of 13 residues. V lost 2 bases, J lost 6 bases, and 8 bases lay in between. In germline, CDR1 is MNHNY, CDR2 SVGAGI (reference sequence). CDR3 nucleotides: TGTGCCAGCAGTTACAGGCAGACCAATGAGCAGTTCTTC. This gives the protein CASSYRQTNEQFF.

The CDR3 region has the DNA TGTGCCAGCAGCCATCCGACGAGCTATGGCTACACCTTC. Protein product: CASSHPTSYGYTF. The chain recombines TRBV4-2 with TRBJ1-2; D unresolved. CDR3 length: 13 residues. The germline V gene encodes CDR1 LGHNA and CDR2 YNFKEQ. Trimming left V 3 bases short and J 4 bases short, with 9 bases between.

The chain employs TRBV10-3 and TRBJ2-5; weak D call: TRBD2 (6 bases). The CDR3 is 13 amino acids. V dropped 6 bases and J dropped 2 bases, with 10 bases sitting between them. Looked up from germline, CDR1 is ENHRY and CDR2 is SYGVKD. CDR3: CAIRRGLQETQYF. In nucleotides, the CDR3 is TGTGCCATCAGGCGGGGATTACAAGAGACCCAGTACTTC.

This chain connects TRBV28 to TRBJ2-7; 7 bases align to TRBD2. Trimming removed 6 bases from V and 6 bases from J; junction bases left unmatched: 14. This CDR3 has 15 residues. Germline V gene data show CDR1 as MDHEN and CDR2 as SYDVKM. CDR3 coding DNA: TGTGCCAGCAGCGGGGCACTGGCGGGAGCTGTCGAGCAGTACTTC. This translates into CASSGALAGAVEQYF.

J is TRBJ2-7 and V is TRBV27; 7 bases are shared with TRBD1. The CDR3 is 16 amino acids. Germline trimming cut 7 bases from V and 1 base from J; bases unmatched to any gene: 13. Germline V CDR1 and CDR2: MNHEY, SMNVEV (reference sequence). CDR3 sequence: CASTQGVRQRSYEQYF. CDR3 coding DNA: TGTGCCAGCACCCAGGGGGTCCGACAGAGATCCTACGAGCAGTACTTC.

The chain joins TRBV28 to TRBJ1-2; D might be TRBD1 (5 bases). Between the trimmed V and J ends, which lost 6 bases and 4 bases, there was a span of 12 bases. CDR3 length: 13 amino acids. Germline CDR1 and CDR2: MDHEN and SYDVKM. The CDR3: CASRAGTVYGYTF. The CDR3 DNA sequence: TGTGCCAGCAGAGCAGGGACGGTCTATGGCTACACCTTC.

The V and J genes are TRBV30 and TRBJ1-1; D not certain. The CDR3 loop spans 11 amino acids. Germline V CDR1 and CDR2: GTSNPN, SVGIG (reference sequence). The CDR3 is CGTNRAFQAFF. The DNA of the CDR3 is TGTGGAACGAACAGAGCTTTTCAAGCTTTCTTT.

This chain joins TRBV2 and TRBJ2-7; 10 nucleotides align to TRBD1. This CDR3 comprises 15 residues. Unmatched junction bases numbered 9, after V lost 5 bases and J lost 5 bases. Germline V gives CDR1 SNHLY, CDR2 FYNNEI. The CDR3 DNA follows: TGTGCCAGCAGTAGGGACAGGGGTAGTTTCAACGAGCAGTACTTC. Residues: CASSRDRGSFNEQYF.

J is TRBJ1-3 and V is TRBV5-4; possible D gene TRBD1, 6 bases. The CDR3 runs to 15 residues. V gave up 0 bases and J gave up 4 bases, with 11 bases separating them. Germline CDR1 SGHNT, CDR2 YYREEE (reference sequence). CDR3 coding DNA: TGTGCCAGCAGCTTGGGCCGGGGGCAAGGAAACACCATATATTTT. It codes for CASSLGRGQGNTIYF.

The V call is TRBV5-1, the J call TRBJ1-6; D not certain. V lost 0 bases and J lost 7, with 5 bases in between. The CDR3 sequence is 13 residues long. Looked up from germline, CDR1 is SGHRS and CDR2 is YFSETQ. CDR3 loop: CASSLALNSPLHF. The CDR3 bases are TGCGCCAGCAGCTTGGCCCTCAATTCACCCCTCCACTTT.

About this clone itself: The same CDR3 arises from other DNA sequences in this sample as well. CDR3 residues: CASSYSVGSYNEQFF. CDR3 nucleotides: TGTGCCAGCAGTTACTCGGTCGGCAGCTACAATGAGCAGTTCTTC. The chain joins TRBV6-5 to TRBJ2-1; D gene uncertain. Germline lookup yields CDR1 MNHEY and CDR2 SVGAGI. Trimming took 0 bases from V and 3 from J, leaving 9 bases between them. There are 15 residues in the CDR3.

This clone was found once. The chain carries TRBV6-5 and TRBJ1-1; possible D gene TRBD1, 5 bases. Germline values: CDR1 MNHEY, CDR2 SVGAGI. CDR3 length: 15 amino acids. The germline V and J ends were trimmed by 6 bases and 4 bases, with 18 bases remaining between them. CDR3: CASRPLGGFVTEAFF. DNA for the CDR3: TGTGCCAGCAGACCCCTCGGGGGATTCGTCACTGAAGCTTTCTTT.

V usage is TRBV29-1 and J usage is TRBJ2-7, with 7 bases that match TRBD1. V lost 7 bases and J lost 4; bases outside the gene matches: 4. The CDR3 is 11 amino acids. CDR1 is SQVTM and CDR2 is ANQGSEA in the germline V gene. CDR3 loop: CSAQGVYEQYF. The DNA for the CDR3 is TGCAGCGCCCAGGGGGTATACGAGCAGTACTTC.

V gene TRBV11-1 combines with J gene TRBJ1-1; no clear D. The germline V gene encodes CDR1 SGHAT and CDR2 FQDESV (reference sequence). Trimming pared 3 bases from V and 9 bases from J, leaving 14 bases between. The CDR3 runs to 13 residues. The CDR3 sequence is CASSFSTMSQAFF. Here the CDR3 DNA reads TGTGCCAGCAGCTTTAGTACGATGTCGCAAGCTTTCTTT.